A single sample gave rise to the 6 T cell receptor beta chains below, sequenced in a study of regulatory T cells in long-lasting Graves disease. According to the study, TCR beta libraries were built with iRepertoire HTBI primers and CDR3-region Arm-PCR. TCRdb reanalysed the multiplex PCR reads using MiXCR and keeps one entry per CDR3 protein. The table has about 240,000 distinct CDR3 sequences, 20% to 25% seen once; the top ten hold approximately 15%. As to time point: newly diagnosed GD, antithyroid drugs for less than 3 months. Making the TCR library involved RNA that had been extracted from PBMCs. The sequencing here drew on peripheral blood mononuclear cells (PBMCs), taken at new diagnosis, from a patient treated with antithyroid drugs. These TCRs come from a female donor with Graves disease.

This clonotype was seen more than once but under ten times. The chain carries TRBV20-1 and TRBJ1-6; no clear D. Germline V gene sequence: CDR1 DFQATT, CDR2 SNEGSKA (reference sequence). The CDR3 is 15 residues long. Trimming shortened V by 0 bases and J by 0 bases, and 6 bases separated the two germline ends. Written as DNA, the CDR3 is TGCAGTGCTAGAGACAGGAGCTCCTATAATTCACCCCTCCACTTT. This codes for CSARDRSSYNSPLHF.

This clonotype was found many times. This chain connects TRBV7-2 to TRBJ1-2; the match to TRBD1 covers 8 bases. The germline V gene has CDR1 SGHTA and CDR2 FQGNSA. V shed 0 bases and J 4 bases; nucleotides not matched to a gene: 7. The CDR3 has 16 amino acids. For the CDR3, the DNA is TGTGCCAGCAGCTTAGCGACGGCAGGGGGCTTCTATGGCTACACCTTC. This sequence encodes CASSLATAGGFYGYTF.

CDR3 protein: CASSAGGRGPKYF. CDR3 nucleotides: TGTGCCAGCAGCGCCGGGGGGAGGGGCCCTAAGTATTTT. The rearrangement links TRBV9 to TRBJ2-3; the match to TRBD2 covers 7 bases. With V trimmed by 3 bases and J by 13 bases, 11 bases remained unmatched. The CDR3 has 13 residues. Germline V gives CDR1 SGDLS, CDR2 YYNGEE.

This clonotype occurred many times. The rearrangement links TRBV6-2 or TRBV6-3 to TRBJ1-5, with 11 bases matching TRBD1. The CDR3 sequence is 15 residues long. Germline trimming cut 6 bases from V and 7 bases from J; bases unmatched to any gene: 8. The germline V gene encodes CDR1 MNHEY and CDR2 SVGEGT. CDR3 DNA: TGTGCCAGCAGGCCTCAGGACAGGGGGCACCAGCCCCAGCATTTT. This translates into CASRPQDRGHQPQHF.

In regard to this clonotype: The conserved closing phenylalanine or tryptophan is absent in this CDR3, likely reflecting a read error. The rearrangement uses TRBV5-8 and TRBJ1-1, with D unresolved. CDR1 is SGHTS, CDR2 YDEGEE, per germline. This CDR3 spans 13 amino acids. V lost 0 bases to trimming and J lost 1 base, with 4 bases between them. For the CDR3, the DNA is TGTGCCAGCAGCTTGGCAGGGAACACTGAAGCTTTCTTA. Its protein product is CASSLAGNTEAFL.

In its sample, this clonotype was seen many times. This chain's CDR3 is CASSREGYGYTF. Written as DNA, the CDR3 is TGTGCCAGCTCACGTGAAGGCTATGGCTACACCTTC. The gene calls are TRBV18 and TRBJ1-2; D not resolved. With 4 bases removed from V and 4 bases from J, the gap between germline ends came to 7 bases. The CDR3 extends over 12 amino acids. Germline V lookup: CDR1 KGHSH, CDR2 LQKENI.